The clone carrying this TCR beta chain appeared once. Its cognate antigen is unknown. Method: immunoSEQ multiplex PCR; TCRdb's copy keeps in-frame clones and lacks some. Here the sample spans about 110,000 clones, approximately 92% being singletons. This entry is derived from a study of T cell responses to AZD1222 COVID-19 vaccine. CDR1 ENHRY and CDR2 SYGVKD come from the germline V gene. V was trimmed by 8 bases and J by 4 bases, leaving 12 bases between them. There are 13 residues in the CDR3. Study-wide findings and caveats: Compared with day 0, the breadth and depth of the Spike-specific TCR repertoire rose significantly after two doses of AZD1222. No day 14 peak samples; only post-peak repertoires were characterized. The reported proportion of spike-specific TCRs targeting unmutated variant regions was nearly half. The donors showed a predominance of white British ancestry and of females, with possible underestimation of clonal diversity.

The input for sequencing was peripheral blood, taken 28 days after the second AZD1222 dose. The V call is TRBV10-3, the J call TRBJ1-5, with D maybe TRBD1 (5 bases). The sequence was obtained from an adult who received the AZD1222 COVID-19 vaccine. The CDR3 protein is CAIGDERNQPQHF. The CDR3, as DNA: TGTGCCATCGGGGACGAACGGAATCAGCCCCAGCATTTT.